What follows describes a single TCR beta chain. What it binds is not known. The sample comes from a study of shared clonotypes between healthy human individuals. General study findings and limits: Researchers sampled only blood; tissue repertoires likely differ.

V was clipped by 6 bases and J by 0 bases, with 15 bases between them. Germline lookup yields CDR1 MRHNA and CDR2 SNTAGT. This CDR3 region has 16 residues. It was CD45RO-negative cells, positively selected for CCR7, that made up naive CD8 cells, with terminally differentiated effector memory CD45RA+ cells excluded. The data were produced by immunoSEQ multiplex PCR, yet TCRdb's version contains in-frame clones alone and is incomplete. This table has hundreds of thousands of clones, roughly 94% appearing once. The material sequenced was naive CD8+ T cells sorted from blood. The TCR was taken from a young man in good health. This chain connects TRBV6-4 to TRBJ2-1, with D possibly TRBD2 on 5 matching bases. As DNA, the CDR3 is TGTGCCAGCAGCCAGGACTCAACGAGCTCCTACAATGAGCAGTTCTTC. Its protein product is CASSQDSTSSYNEQFF.